These 9 T cell receptor beta chains were all obtained from the same sample, sequenced in a study of cytomegalovirus exposure and HLA in healthy donors. Researchers ran the PCR with 60 Vbeta and 13 Jbeta primers. TCRdb's table, derived via immunoSEQ multiplex PCR, lists solely in-frame clones and lacks some. Among around 110,000 clones, 55% to 75% were seen once, and the ten largest hold roughly 8.4%. Specimen: PBMCs. Receptors originate from a man younger than 45 in good health and CMV-seropositive.

This clone turned up a few times. The V and J genes are TRBV29-1 and TRBJ1-1; D is ambiguous. The ends were cut back, 6 bases at V and 0 bases at J, with 14 bases in the middle. The CDR3 sequence is 14 residues long. Germline loops: CDR1 SQVTM, CDR2 ANQGSEA. CDR3 DNA sequence: TGCAGCGTCCGCGTCGCGGGTATGAACACTGAAGCTTTCTTT. Translating gives CSVRVAGMNTEAFF.

The rearrangement joins TRBV29-1 to TRBJ1-4; maybe TRBD1 (5 bases). The CDR3 is 11 residues long. The V and J ends lost 4 bases and 6 bases respectively, with 6 bases between them. Germline assignment: CDR1 SQVTM and CDR2 ANQGSEA. The CDR3 here is CSVGGDEKLFF. For the CDR3, the DNA is TGCAGCGTTGGGGGGGATGAAAAACTGTTTTTT.

The V call is TRBV19, the J call TRBJ1-2; no reliable D call. CDR1 LNHDA and CDR2 SQIVND come from the germline V gene (reference sequence). V shed 1 base and J shed 5 bases, with 14 bases lying between them. This CDR3 has 15 amino acids. CDR3 sequence (DNA): TGTGCCAGTAGTATAGCCAATCTGGTAGTGTATGGCTACACCTTC. This gives the protein CASSIANLVVYGYTF.

The chain recombines TRBV7-2 with TRBJ1-1, with 12 bases identical to TRBD1. V gave up 4 bases and J gave up 7 bases; unmatched junction bases: 4. The CDR3 extends over 14 amino acids. Germline V gene lookup returns CDR1 SGHTA and CDR2 FQGNSA. CDR3 bases: TGTGCCAGCAGCTCGGGACAGGGGGCTGGTGAAGCTTTCTTT. It codes for CASSSGQGAGEAFF.

The CDR3 loop is CASSLAGTANEKLFF. The CDR3 nucleotides are TGTGCCAGCAGCCTAGCCGGGACAGCTAATGAAAAACTGTTTTTT. The V and J genes are TRBV11-3 and TRBJ1-4; 7 bases map to TRBD1. The J segment lost 3 bases and the V segment lost 5 bases, leaving 6 bases of the junction unmatched. This CDR3 has 15 amino acids. In germline, CDR1 is SGHNT, CDR2 YENEEA. Supplemented by reference TRBV11-3 and TRBJ1-4, the full variable domain reads EAGVVQSPRYKIIEKKQPVAFWCNPISGHNTLYWYLQNLGQGPELLIRYENEEAVDDSQLPKDRFSAERLKGVDSTLKIQPAELGDSAVYLCASSLAGTANEKLFFGSGTQLSVL.

This clone has just a few counts. The CDR3 sequence is CASSPPSGGKNTGELFF. Written as DNA, the CDR3 is TGTGCCAGCTCACCCCCGAGCGGGGGAAAGAACACCGGGGAGCTGTTTTTT. The J gene is TRBJ2-2, the V gene TRBV18; 8 nucleotides agree with TRBD2. The CDR3 is made up of 17 amino acids. V was pared by 3 bases and J by 1 base, with 7 bases of the junction left unmatched. Germline values: CDR1 KGHSH, CDR2 LQKENI.

The chain links TRBV11-2 to TRBJ1-1; no firm D call. The CDR3 contains 13 residues. Germline assignment: CDR1 SGHAT and CDR2 FQNNGV. V lost 1 base and J 4 bases, leaving 7 bases between the germline ends. The CDR3 region has the DNA TGTGCCAGCAGCTTAGGAAGAGGCACTGAAGCTTTCTTT. It codes for CASSLGRGTEAFF.

The CDR3 DNA follows: TGTGCCAGCAGCCAAGGACAGGGAGTTAGCGAGCAGTACTTC. Protein product: CASSQGQGVSEQYF. The V gene is TRBV11-2, the J gene TRBJ2-7; 8 nucleotides align to TRBD1. There are 14 residues in the CDR3. The V and J ends lost 5 bases and 6 bases, in that order; junction bases with no gene match: 9. CDR1 and CDR2 (germline): SGHAT, FQNNGV.

This CDR3 reads CASSLQGISKNTEAFF. The CDR3 nucleotides are TGCGCCAGCAGCTTGCAGGGAATATCGAAGAACACTGAAGCTTTCTTT. This chain links TRBV5-1 with TRBJ1-1; D possibly corresponds to TRBD1 (5 bases). Germline V gene sequence: CDR1 SGHRS, CDR2 YFSETQ. V lost 1 base, J lost 1 base, and 14 bases lay in between. This CDR3 is 16 amino acids long.